The sequence of this T cell receptor (beta chain) was determined in a study of B cell selection in AIRE deficiency. The sorted conventional CD4 T cells were gated as CD4+CD127+. Control samples were from healthy, unrelated donors. CDR1 is SGHRS and CDR2 is YFSETQ in the germline V gene. V gave up 3 bases and J gave up 2 bases; unmatched junction bases: 8. This CDR3 comprises 16 residues. In the original analysis: Patients' conventional T cells yielded 1.1x10^5 or so distinct TCRbeta sequences; donors' around 130,000. Clones were read by immunoSEQ multiplex PCR, and TCRdb kept only the in-frame ones, dropping some. Clone size and the V and J calls come from that table; the DNA yielded D and trimming. The sample consists of fewer than 30,000 clones, roughly 95% of them appearing once. In regard to this clone: The target antigen is unknown.

General study points: Roughly 28% of healthy-donor shared Treg TCRbeta sequences appeared in patient Tconv cells. Shared Treg sequences had shorter CDR3s, biased toward rearrangements with few non-templated insertions.

This sequence was found in a human donor in good health. Sequencing was performed on CD4+CD127+ conventional T cells sorted from PBMCs. The gene calls are TRBV5-1 and TRBJ2-5; 9 bases match TRBD2. This chain's CDR3 is CASSSTGGGGQETQYF. The CDR3 DNA sequence: TGCGCCAGCAGCTCAACCGGCGGGGGGGGACAAGAGACCCAGTACTTC.